Listed below are T cell receptor beta chains from one sample, sequenced in a study of early T cells in non-severe SARS-CoV-2 infection. TCRdb called the 5' RACE reads again in MiXCR, with one record for every CDR3 protein. Counted here are 80,000 to 95,000 distinct CDR3 sequences, 14% to 15% occurring once; the ten biggest clones make up 0.58%. Sequenced sample: whole blood. Source of these receptors: an adult who was a healthcare worker with PCR-confirmed SARS-CoV-2 infection or an uninfected control (not recorded which). The CDR3 runs from the conserved cysteine through the conserved F or W. Each record gives: V gene, J gene, D gene, clone size, CDR3 protein. A D gene is named only where the DNA matches it firmly. Not every row has a clone size; where given, it reads once, few, many or a size class.

v_gene: TRBV24-1; j_gene: TRBJ1-5; d_gene: -; abundance: many; CDR3aa: CATSDPTEVQPQHF
v_gene: TRBV12-3/TRBV12-4; j_gene: TRBJ2-3; d_gene: -; abundance: once; CDR3aa: CASNSLPILSTGKYTDTQYF
v_gene: TRBV7-2; j_gene: TRBJ1-2; d_gene: TRBD1; abundance: many; CDR3aa: CASSSPGTGGYGYTF
v_gene: TRBV27; j_gene: TRBJ1-1; d_gene: TRBD1; abundance: -; CDR3aa: CASRRTGETEAFF
v_gene: TRBV2; j_gene: TRBJ1-5; d_gene: -; abundance: few; CDR3aa: CASSEGRQPQHF
v_gene: TRBV6-1; j_gene: TRBJ2-3; d_gene: TRBD2; abundance: many; CDR3aa: CASSEWGRGGDTQYF
v_gene: TRBV12-3/TRBV12-4; j_gene: TRBJ1-6; d_gene: -; abundance: many; CDR3aa: CASRTGNQNNSPLHF
v_gene: TRBV6-1; j_gene: TRBJ2-1; d_gene: TRBD2; abundance: -; CDR3aa: CASSDASGFTSYNEQFF
v_gene: TRBV10-1; j_gene: TRBJ1-6; d_gene: -; abundance: -; CDR3aa: CASSEGRNNSPLHF
v_gene: TRBV12-3/TRBV12-4; j_gene: TRBJ1-4; d_gene: -; abundance: few; CDR3aa: CASTMSRTTNEKLFF
v_gene: TRBV7-3; j_gene: TRBJ2-2; d_gene: TRBD2; abundance: -; CDR3aa: CASSPGSSGLHSNTGELFF
v_gene: TRBV19; j_gene: TRBJ2-5; d_gene: -; abundance: few; CDR3aa: CASSILTRFGETQYF
v_gene: TRBV29-1; j_gene: TRBJ2-2; d_gene: -; abundance: -; CDR3aa: CSVVLSVNTGELFF
v_gene: TRBV6-5; j_gene: TRBJ1-1; d_gene: -; abundance: few; CDR3aa: CASRDSIEVGEAFF
v_gene: TRBV2; j_gene: TRBJ1-4; d_gene: -; abundance: -; CDR3aa: CASSEVVQGGEKLFF
v_gene: TRBV2; j_gene: TRBJ1-4; d_gene: TRBD1; abundance: many; CDR3aa: CASSWARGLEKLFF
v_gene: TRBV24-1; j_gene: TRBJ2-1; d_gene: TRBD2; abundance: -; CDR3aa: CATYSSGGEQFF
v_gene: TRBV5-4; j_gene: TRBJ1-1; d_gene: -; abundance: few; CDR3aa: CASSSPYNTEAFF
v_gene: TRBV7-2; j_gene: TRBJ2-1; d_gene: -; abundance: few; CDR3aa: CASRKGGTKDEQFF
v_gene: TRBV7-2; j_gene: TRBJ1-2; d_gene: -; abundance: few; CDR3aa: CASSAAVPTNYGYTF
v_gene: TRBV19; j_gene: TRBJ2-2; d_gene: -; abundance: -; CDR3aa: CASIPGAVTGELFF
v_gene: TRBV11-2; j_gene: TRBJ2-2; d_gene: -; abundance: -; CDR3aa: CASSPISLANTGELFF
v_gene: TRBV19; j_gene: TRBJ1-5; d_gene: TRBD1; abundance: many; CDR3aa: CASSIPSDRPNQPQHF
v_gene: TRBV6-1; j_gene: TRBJ1-1; d_gene: -; abundance: few; CDR3aa: CASGTSMNTEAFF
v_gene: TRBV10-3; j_gene: TRBJ1-3; d_gene: -; abundance: -; CDR3aa: CAISENIAGNTIYF
v_gene: TRBV5-6; j_gene: TRBJ1-1; d_gene: -; abundance: many; CDR3aa: CASSAYWGSDTEAFF
v_gene: TRBV2; j_gene: TRBJ1-5; d_gene: -; abundance: many; CDR3aa: CASRAPGVGQPQHF
v_gene: TRBV11-2; j_gene: TRBJ2-3; d_gene: -; abundance: many; CDR3aa: CASSRGQSTDTQYF
v_gene: TRBV29-1; j_gene: TRBJ2-2; d_gene: -; abundance: -; CDR3aa: CSVAEFRDTGELFF
v_gene: TRBV12-3/TRBV12-4; j_gene: TRBJ2-1; d_gene: -; abundance: few; CDR3aa: CASTPGVATLSYNEQFF
v_gene: TRBV30; j_gene: TRBJ1-5; d_gene: -; abundance: few; CDR3aa: CAWSVPRGTGNQPQHF
v_gene: TRBV29-1; j_gene: TRBJ2-4; d_gene: TRBD1; abundance: -; CDR3aa: CSVGQQNIQYF
v_gene: TRBV10-3; j_gene: TRBJ2-3; d_gene: -; abundance: -; CDR3aa: CAISESGGGATTDTQYF
v_gene: TRBV12-5; j_gene: TRBJ1-1; d_gene: -; abundance: -; CDR3aa: CARENQGNTEAFF
v_gene: TRBV11-2; j_gene: TRBJ2-4; d_gene: TRBD1; abundance: many; CDR3aa: CASSLDRAKNIQYF
v_gene: TRBV27; j_gene: TRBJ2-5; d_gene: TRBD2; abundance: -; CDR3aa: CASSPRLSGGQETQYF
v_gene: TRBV7-8; j_gene: TRBJ1-5; d_gene: TRBD1; abundance: -; CDR3aa: CASSLQTGGGQPQHF
v_gene: TRBV9; j_gene: TRBJ2-5; d_gene: -; abundance: few; CDR3aa: CASSVEGGTQYF
v_gene: TRBV7-3; j_gene: TRBJ2-2; d_gene: -; abundance: many; CDR3aa: CASSSQTAGTGELFF
v_gene: TRBV20-1; j_gene: TRBJ2-3; d_gene: TRBD2; abundance: -; CDR3aa: CSASRSRATSGYTDTQYF
v_gene: TRBV4-2; j_gene: TRBJ2-3; d_gene: TRBD2; abundance: few; CDR3aa: CASSPGAGQTDTQYF
v_gene: TRBV6-1; j_gene: TRBJ2-2; d_gene: -; abundance: -; CDR3aa: CASSYTVTGELFF
v_gene: TRBV2; j_gene: TRBJ1-1; d_gene: TRBD1; abundance: -; CDR3aa: CASSEGDSLKSAFF
v_gene: TRBV9; j_gene: TRBJ2-5; d_gene: TRBD1; abundance: -; CDR3aa: CASSIRQGMQETQYF
v_gene: TRBV5-1; j_gene: TRBJ1-6; d_gene: -; abundance: -; CDR3aa: CASSSALGDSPLHF
v_gene: TRBV12-3/TRBV12-4; j_gene: TRBJ1-3; d_gene: -; abundance: few; CDR3aa: CASSLRGTARNTIYF
v_gene: TRBV5-1; j_gene: TRBJ2-1; d_gene: -; abundance: few; CDR3aa: CASSPGGVYNEQFF
v_gene: TRBV2; j_gene: TRBJ1-6; d_gene: -; abundance: few; CDR3aa: CASREDRRSPLHF
v_gene: TRBV12-3/TRBV12-4; j_gene: TRBJ2-1; d_gene: TRBD2; abundance: -; CDR3aa: CASSLGQRGDNEQFF
v_gene: TRBV15; j_gene: TRBJ2-3; d_gene: -; abundance: -; CDR3aa: CATSRRISGASDTQYF
v_gene: TRBV29-1; j_gene: TRBJ2-5; d_gene: -; abundance: -; CDR3aa: CSVGDGTAQYF
v_gene: TRBV10-3; j_gene: TRBJ1-1; d_gene: -; abundance: many; CDR3aa: CATRQDAGLNTEAFF
v_gene: TRBV11-2; j_gene: TRBJ2-3; d_gene: -; abundance: few; CDR3aa: CASSLAGVSTDTQYF
v_gene: TRBV6-5; j_gene: TRBJ1-6; d_gene: TRBD1; abundance: -; CDR3aa: CASSYRVPGQGGSPLHF
v_gene: TRBV12-3/TRBV12-4; j_gene: TRBJ1-2; d_gene: -; abundance: once; CDR3aa: CASSFQGSPYGYTF
v_gene: TRBV5-1; j_gene: TRBJ2-1; d_gene: TRBD2; abundance: few; CDR3aa: CASSPQTSGGNNEQFF